This is a list of T cell receptor beta chains from one sample in a study of T cells in Graves' hyperthyroidism and ophthalmopathy. From the multiplex PCR reads, TCRdb called clonotypes with MiXCR, one entry per CDR3 protein. The profile shows under 800,000 distinct CDR3 sequences, approximately 14% of them singletons. Material: blood. Every receptor here comes from a woman between 18 and 30 years old with Graves' hyperthyroidism. CDR3s include the opening cysteine and the closing phenylalanine or tryptophan. The order of the fields is J gene, clone size, D gene, V gene, CDR3 length, CDR3 protein, CDR3 DNA. A D gene is named only where the DNA matches it firmly. Not all rows give a size; the values are once, few, many and, for expanded clones, a class.

j_call: TRBJ2-1
clone_size: few
d_call: -
v_call: TRBV3-1
cdr3_length: 13
cdr3_aa: CASSQDPGNEQFF
cdr3_nt: TGTGCCAGCAGCCAAGATCCCGGGAATGAGCAGTTCTTC

j_call: TRBJ1-5
clone_size: many
d_call: -
v_call: TRBV2
cdr3_length: 15
cdr3_aa: CASSEWQFSNQPQHF
cdr3_nt: TGTGCCAGCAGTGAGTGGCAGTTCTCCAATCAGCCCCAGCATTTT

j_call: TRBJ2-3
clone_size: few
d_call: -
v_call: TRBV6-1
cdr3_length: 16
cdr3_aa: CASRRLKELSLDTQYF
cdr3_nt: TGTGCCAGCAGGAGACTCAAGGAACTCTCCTTGGATACGCAGTATTTT

j_call: TRBJ2-1
clone_size: -
d_call: -
v_call: TRBV29-1
cdr3_length: 12
cdr3_aa: CSRIDGYNEQFF
cdr3_nt: TGCAGCAGAATCGACGGCTACAATGAGCAGTTCTTC

j_call: TRBJ2-2
clone_size: once
d_call: -
v_call: TRBV29-1
cdr3_length: 12
cdr3_aa: CSVDDGRGELFF
cdr3_nt: TGCAGCGTTGATGACGGGCGAGGGGAGCTGTTTTTT

j_call: TRBJ2-7
clone_size: once
d_call: TRBD1
v_call: TRBV11-1
cdr3_length: 16
cdr3_aa: CASSSQIGTDQYEQYF
cdr3_nt: TGTGCCAGCAGCTCCCAGATCGGGACAGATCAATACGAGCAGTACTTC

j_call: TRBJ1-2
clone_size: many
d_call: -
v_call: TRBV30
cdr3_length: 13
cdr3_aa: CAWTQRQVIGYTF
cdr3_nt: TGTGCCTGGACCCAACGGCAAGTTATAGGCTACACCTTC

j_call: TRBJ2-7
clone_size: -
d_call: -
v_call: TRBV24-1
cdr3_length: 14
cdr3_aa: CATSDPGTGYEQYF
cdr3_nt: TGTGCCACCAGTGATCCAGGGACGGGCTACGAGCAGTACTTC

j_call: TRBJ2-7
clone_size: -
d_call: -
v_call: TRBV6-5
cdr3_length: 15
cdr3_aa: CASSYSERQLEEQYF
cdr3_nt: TGTGCCAGCAGTTACTCTGAGCGGCAGCTCGAGGAGCAGTACTTC

j_call: TRBJ1-1
clone_size: many
d_call: TRBD1
v_call: TRBV29-1
cdr3_length: 12
cdr3_aa: CSLQGANTEAFF
cdr3_nt: TGCAGCTTACAGGGGGCGAACACTGAAGCTTTCTTT

j_call: TRBJ2-2
clone_size: many
d_call: -
v_call: TRBV10-3
cdr3_length: 14
cdr3_aa: CATYKGTATGELFF
cdr3_nt: TGTGCCACCTATAAAGGGACCGCCACCGGGGAGCTGTTTTTT

j_call: TRBJ2-5
clone_size: -
d_call: -
v_call: TRBV7-9
cdr3_length: 15
cdr3_aa: CASSQGLGVSETQYF
cdr3_nt: TGTGCCAGCAGCCAAGGACTGGGGGTCTCAGAGACCCAGTACTTC

j_call: TRBJ2-2
clone_size: many
d_call: -
v_call: TRBV28
cdr3_length: 15
cdr3_aa: CASSPPVDPTGELFF
cdr3_nt: TGTGCCAGCAGTCCCCCCGTAGACCCTACCGGGGAGCTGTTTTTT

j_call: TRBJ1-2
clone_size: few
d_call: -
v_call: TRBV4-1
cdr3_length: 14
cdr3_aa: CASSQDYGWYGYTF
cdr3_nt: TGCGCCAGCAGCCAAGATTACGGGTGGTATGGCTACACCTTC

j_call: TRBJ2-1
clone_size: -
d_call: -
v_call: TRBV18
cdr3_length: 14
cdr3_aa: CASSPPFGDNEQFF
cdr3_nt: TGTGCCAGCTCACCACCTTTCGGAGACAATGAGCAGTTCTTC

j_call: TRBJ2-3
clone_size: many
d_call: -
v_call: TRBV29-1
cdr3_length: 11
cdr3_aa: CSVPKVDTQYF
cdr3_nt: TGCAGCGTTCCGAAAGTGGATACGCAGTATTTT

j_call: TRBJ2-7
clone_size: few
d_call: TRBD1
v_call: TRBV19
cdr3_length: 15
cdr3_aa: CASSMAGTAVYEQYF
cdr3_nt: TGTGCCAGTAGTATGGCCGGGACAGCGGTCTACGAGCAGTACTTC

j_call: TRBJ2-1
clone_size: -
d_call: -
v_call: TRBV15
cdr3_length: 16
cdr3_aa: CATSRDPRGEMGEQFF
cdr3_nt: TGTGCCACCAGCAGAGATCCCCGTGGAGAGATGGGTGAGCAGTTCTTC

j_call: TRBJ2-1
clone_size: many
d_call: -
v_call: TRBV11-1
cdr3_length: 16
cdr3_aa: CASSLGREVGWNEQFF
cdr3_nt: TGTGCCAGCAGCTTGGGACGAGAGGTGGGTTGGAATGAGCAGTTCTTC

j_call: TRBJ2-3
clone_size: many
d_call: TRBD2
v_call: TRBV13
cdr3_length: 19
cdr3_aa: CASSSGLAGTYLPTDTQYF
cdr3_nt: TGTGCCAGCAGCTCGGGACTAGCGGGAACCTACTTACCCACAGATACGCAGTATTTT

j_call: TRBJ2-3
clone_size: many
d_call: -
v_call: TRBV9
cdr3_length: 14
cdr3_aa: CASSVERGTDTQYF
cdr3_nt: TGTGCCAGCAGCGTAGAAAGGGGGACAGATACGCAGTATTTT

j_call: TRBJ1-2
clone_size: many
d_call: -
v_call: TRBV2
cdr3_length: 15
cdr3_aa: CASTNLGGSMRGYTF
cdr3_nt: TGTGCCAGCACCAATTTGGGTGGTAGTATGAGAGGCTACACCTTC

j_call: TRBJ2-1
clone_size: few
d_call: -
v_call: TRBV5-1
cdr3_length: 16
cdr3_aa: CASSFGMGALLNEQFF
cdr3_nt: TGCGCCAGCAGCTTTGGTATGGGGGCTCTTCTCAATGAGCAGTTCTTC

j_call: TRBJ1-2
clone_size: -
d_call: TRBD1
v_call: TRBV27
cdr3_length: 14
cdr3_aa: CASRRSGQGGGYTF
cdr3_nt: TGTGCCAGCAGAAGGAGCGGACAGGGTGGTGGCTACACCTTC

j_call: TRBJ1-6
clone_size: -
d_call: -
v_call: TRBV5-8
cdr3_length: 14
cdr3_aa: CASRDRRDGSPLHF
cdr3_nt: TGTGCCAGCAGGGACCGTCGGGACGGATCACCCCTCCACTTT

j_call: TRBJ1-6
clone_size: -
d_call: -
v_call: TRBV7-8
cdr3_length: 14
cdr3_aa: CASGPTVDNSPLHF
cdr3_nt: TGTGCCAGCGGTCCGACAGTTGATAATTCACCCCTCCACTTT

j_call: TRBJ1-1
clone_size: many
d_call: -
v_call: TRBV2
cdr3_length: 14
cdr3_aa: CASSEEFPNTEAFF
cdr3_nt: TGTGCCAGCAGTGAAGAATTCCCAAACACTGAAGCTTTCTTT

j_call: TRBJ1-5
clone_size: few
d_call: -
v_call: TRBV28
cdr3_length: 15
cdr3_aa: CASGPLGVDNQPQHF
cdr3_nt: TGTGCCAGCGGTCCCCTCGGGGTGGACAATCAGCCCCAGCATTTT

j_call: TRBJ2-4
clone_size: -
d_call: TRBD1
v_call: TRBV7-2
cdr3_length: 13
cdr3_aa: CASTGTGKNIQYF
cdr3_nt: TGTGCCAGCACCGGGACAGGGAAAAACATTCAGTACTTC

j_call: TRBJ2-7
clone_size: many
d_call: -
v_call: TRBV12-3/TRBV12-4
cdr3_length: 15
cdr3_aa: CASSFGQFSSYEQYF
cdr3_nt: TGTGCCAGCAGTTTTGGGCAGTTCAGCTCCTACGAGCAGTACTTC

j_call: TRBJ2-3
clone_size: few
d_call: TRBD2
v_call: TRBV30
cdr3_length: 15
cdr3_aa: CAWSRLAGYTDTQYF
cdr3_nt: TGTGCCTGGAGTAGACTAGCGGGATACACAGATACGCAGTATTTT

j_call: TRBJ2-5
clone_size: few
d_call: -
v_call: TRBV7-2
cdr3_length: 16
cdr3_aa: CASSFLRGQGQQTQYF
cdr3_nt: TGTGCCAGCAGCTTCCTGCGGGGGCAGGGTCAACAGACCCAGTACTTC

j_call: TRBJ1-5
clone_size: few
d_call: -
v_call: TRBV12-3/TRBV12-4
cdr3_length: 15
cdr3_aa: CASTLQGSANQPQHF
cdr3_nt: TGTGCCAGCACCCTGCAGGGCAGTGCCAATCAGCCCCAGCATTTT

j_call: TRBJ2-7
clone_size: -
d_call: -
v_call: TRBV25-1
cdr3_length: 11
cdr3_aa: CASSELGQQYF
cdr3_nt: TGTGCCAGCAGTGAGTTGGGGCAGCAGTACTTC

j_call: TRBJ2-7
clone_size: few
d_call: -
v_call: TRBV7-9
cdr3_length: 12
cdr3_aa: CASSLSPNEQYF
cdr3_nt: TGTGCCAGCAGCTTATCTCCAAACGAGCAGTACTTC

j_call: TRBJ2-1
clone_size: many
d_call: -
v_call: TRBV7-9
cdr3_length: 13
cdr3_aa: CASSLAGRDEQFF
cdr3_nt: TGTGCCAGCAGCTTAGCGGGTCGGGATGAGCAGTTCTTC

j_call: TRBJ1-6
clone_size: few
d_call: TRBD1
v_call: TRBV27
cdr3_length: 14
cdr3_aa: CASSATGGRTPLHF
cdr3_nt: TGTGCCAGCAGCGCGACAGGGGGAAGGACACCCCTCCACTTT

j_call: TRBJ2-3
clone_size: many
d_call: TRBD2
v_call: TRBV9
cdr3_length: 16
cdr3_aa: CASSVGTSGRGHTQYF
cdr3_nt: TGTGCCAGCAGCGTAGGAACTAGCGGGAGGGGACATACGCAGTATTTT

j_call: TRBJ2-1
clone_size: many
d_call: -
v_call: TRBV28
cdr3_length: 15
cdr3_aa: CASSPTGTFYNEQFF
cdr3_nt: TGTGCCAGCAGTCCGACAGGTACCTTCTACAATGAGCAGTTCTTC

j_call: TRBJ2-1
clone_size: -
d_call: -
v_call: TRBV29-1
cdr3_length: 10
cdr3_aa: CSGKHNEQFF
cdr3_nt: TGCAGCGGAAAGCACAATGAGCAGTTCTTC

j_call: TRBJ2-1
clone_size: -
d_call: TRBD2
v_call: TRBV6-9
cdr3_length: 17
cdr3_aa: CASSYGSGRTAYNEQFF
cdr3_nt: TGTGCCAGCAGTTATGGTAGCGGGAGAACAGCCTACAATGAGCAGTTCTTC

j_call: TRBJ1-5
clone_size: -
d_call: -
v_call: TRBV6-5
cdr3_length: 13
cdr3_aa: CASSSKNNQPQHF
cdr3_nt: TGTGCCAGCAGTTCCAAAAACAATCAGCCCCAGCATTTT

j_call: TRBJ1-1
clone_size: many
d_call: -
v_call: TRBV11-1
cdr3_length: 13
cdr3_aa: CASSYGGDTEAFF
cdr3_nt: TGTGCCAGCAGCTACGGCGGGGACACTGAAGCTTTCTTT

j_call: TRBJ2-3
clone_size: -
d_call: TRBD2
v_call: TRBV14
cdr3_length: 19
cdr3_aa: CASSQDWNRLAGGPDTQYF
cdr3_nt: TGTGCCAGCAGCCAAGACTGGAACCGACTAGCGGGGGGCCCGGATACGCAGTATTTT

j_call: TRBJ1-1
clone_size: many
d_call: -
v_call: TRBV7-2
cdr3_length: 14
cdr3_aa: CASSLTVLNTEAFF
cdr3_nt: TGTGCCAGCAGCTTGACAGTCTTGAACACTGAAGCTTTCTTT

j_call: TRBJ1-5
clone_size: few
d_call: -
v_call: TRBV20-1
cdr3_length: 16
cdr3_aa: CSARVGDSFSNQPQHF
cdr3_nt: TGCAGTGCTAGAGTTGGTGACAGTTTTAGCAATCAGCCCCAGCATTTT

j_call: TRBJ2-7
clone_size: many
d_call: -
v_call: TRBV12-3/TRBV12-4
cdr3_length: 14
cdr3_aa: CASTVNPTAYEQYF
cdr3_nt: TGTGCCAGCACTGTGAACCCGACAGCCTACGAGCAGTACTTC

j_call: TRBJ1-2
clone_size: many
d_call: -
v_call: TRBV2
cdr3_length: 14
cdr3_aa: CASTPVGSSWGYTF
cdr3_nt: TGTGCCAGCACCCCTGTGGGGTCGTCCTGGGGCTACACCTTC